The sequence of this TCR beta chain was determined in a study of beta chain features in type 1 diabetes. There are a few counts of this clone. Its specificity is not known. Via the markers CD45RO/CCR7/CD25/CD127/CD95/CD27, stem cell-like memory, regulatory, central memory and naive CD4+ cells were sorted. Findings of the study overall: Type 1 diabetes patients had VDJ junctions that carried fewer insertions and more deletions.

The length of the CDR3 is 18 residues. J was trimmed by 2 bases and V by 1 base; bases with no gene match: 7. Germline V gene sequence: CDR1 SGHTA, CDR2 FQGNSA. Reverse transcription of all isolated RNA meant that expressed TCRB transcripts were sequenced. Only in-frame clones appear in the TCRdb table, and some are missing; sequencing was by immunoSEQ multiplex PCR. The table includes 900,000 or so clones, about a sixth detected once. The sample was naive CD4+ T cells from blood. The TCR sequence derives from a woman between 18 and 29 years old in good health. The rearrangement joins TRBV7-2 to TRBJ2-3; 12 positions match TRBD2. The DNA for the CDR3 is TGTGCCAGCAGCTTAGTTTACCGGACTAGCGGGAACACAGATACGCAGTATTTT. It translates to CASSLVYRTSGNTDTQYF.